This T cell receptor (beta chain) was sequenced for a study of graft-versus-host responses after intestinal transplantation. Study background: Transplants given to recipients were multivisceral, liver-intestinal, or isolated intestinal. The study gave all recipients anti-thymocyte globulin induction, then tacrolimus and steroids for roughly 3 years.

For this clone: Its specificity is unknown.

Study-wide results and limits: Some GvH clones were seen earlier in gut or blood, suggesting intestinal origin. Allografts of patients with graft-donor T cell macrochimerism showed high graft-versus-host to host-versus-graft clone ratios.

Germline V lookup: CDR1 SGHRS, CDR2 YFSETQ. The ends lost 1 base at V and 1 base at J; junction bases unmatched: 3. The CDR3 totals 15 residues. TCRdb's table, derived via immunoSEQ multiplex PCR, lists solely in-frame clones and lacks some. The sample shows tens of thousands of clones, 92% of them seen only once. The J gene is TRBJ2-5, the V gene TRBV5-1; 8 nucleotides agree with TRBD1. Source: PBMCs, taken 98 days after intestinal transplantation. The TCR sequence derives from a human patient who received an intestinal transplant, so some T cells may come from the graft donor. The CDR3 bases are TGCGCCAGCAGCTTGTACCAGGGGGCCCAAGAGACCCAGTACTTC. It codes for CASSLYQGAQETQYF.